This paragraph reports one T cell receptor beta chain. The antigen is undetermined. The record originates from a study of CD8 T cells in ankylosing spondylitis. General study findings and limits: Significantly higher representation of disease-linked clones was reported for matched ankylosing spondylitis synovial fluid. About 8 highly homologous variants made up a TCR beta motif, and this motif appeared characteristic of ankylosing spondylitis blood. In peripheral blood, disease-linked CD8+ clones occurred at relatively low frequencies.

This CDR3 contains 13 residues. Trimming took off 4 bases at V and 6 bases at J, with 14 bases between the two ends. The germline V gene has CDR1 SGHKS and CDR2 YYEKEE (reference sequence). Quantitative barcoded 5'-RACE was used to prepare TCR beta libraries. TCRdb ran MiXCR on the 5' RACE reads and lists one entry per CDR3 protein. Among some 270,000 distinct CDR3 sequences, more than 15% were seen once, and the ten largest hold about a third. Source material: blood, either unsorted or a sorted T cell fraction (not recorded which). The J gene is TRBJ2-7, the V gene TRBV5-5, with no clear D. The receptor's source is a male donor with ankylosing spondylitis or in good health (not recorded which). DNA of the CDR3: TGTGCCAGCAGCACGGACCTGCCGGGCGAGCAGTACTTC. This encodes CASSTDLPGEQYF.